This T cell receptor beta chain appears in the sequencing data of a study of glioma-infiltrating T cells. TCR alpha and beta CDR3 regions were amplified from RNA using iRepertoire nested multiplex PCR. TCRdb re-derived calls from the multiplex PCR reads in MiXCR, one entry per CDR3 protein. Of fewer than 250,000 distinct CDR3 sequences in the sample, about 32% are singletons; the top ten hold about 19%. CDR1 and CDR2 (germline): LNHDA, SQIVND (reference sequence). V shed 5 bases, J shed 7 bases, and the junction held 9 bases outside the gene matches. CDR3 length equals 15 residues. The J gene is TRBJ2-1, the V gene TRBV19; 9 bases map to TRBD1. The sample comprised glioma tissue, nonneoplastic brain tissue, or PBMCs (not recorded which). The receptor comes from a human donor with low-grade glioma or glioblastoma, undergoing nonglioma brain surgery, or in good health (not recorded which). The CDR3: CASSEGTGIGNEQFF. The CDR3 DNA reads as TGTGCCAGTAGTGAGGGGACAGGGATTGGGAATGAGCAGTTCTTC.